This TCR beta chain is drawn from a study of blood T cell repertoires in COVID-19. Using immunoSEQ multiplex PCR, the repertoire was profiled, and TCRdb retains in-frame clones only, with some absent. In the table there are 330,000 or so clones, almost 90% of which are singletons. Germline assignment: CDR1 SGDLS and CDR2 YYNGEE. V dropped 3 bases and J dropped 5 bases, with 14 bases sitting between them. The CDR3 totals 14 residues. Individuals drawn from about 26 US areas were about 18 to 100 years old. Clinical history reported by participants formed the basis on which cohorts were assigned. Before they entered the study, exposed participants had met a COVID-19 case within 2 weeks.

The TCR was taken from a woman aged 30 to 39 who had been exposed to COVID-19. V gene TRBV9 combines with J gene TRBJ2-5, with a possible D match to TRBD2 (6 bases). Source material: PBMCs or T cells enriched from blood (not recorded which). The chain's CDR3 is CASSEWGVRETQYF. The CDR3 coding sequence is TGTGCCAGCAGCGAGTGGGGGGTTCGGGAGACCCAGTACTTC.